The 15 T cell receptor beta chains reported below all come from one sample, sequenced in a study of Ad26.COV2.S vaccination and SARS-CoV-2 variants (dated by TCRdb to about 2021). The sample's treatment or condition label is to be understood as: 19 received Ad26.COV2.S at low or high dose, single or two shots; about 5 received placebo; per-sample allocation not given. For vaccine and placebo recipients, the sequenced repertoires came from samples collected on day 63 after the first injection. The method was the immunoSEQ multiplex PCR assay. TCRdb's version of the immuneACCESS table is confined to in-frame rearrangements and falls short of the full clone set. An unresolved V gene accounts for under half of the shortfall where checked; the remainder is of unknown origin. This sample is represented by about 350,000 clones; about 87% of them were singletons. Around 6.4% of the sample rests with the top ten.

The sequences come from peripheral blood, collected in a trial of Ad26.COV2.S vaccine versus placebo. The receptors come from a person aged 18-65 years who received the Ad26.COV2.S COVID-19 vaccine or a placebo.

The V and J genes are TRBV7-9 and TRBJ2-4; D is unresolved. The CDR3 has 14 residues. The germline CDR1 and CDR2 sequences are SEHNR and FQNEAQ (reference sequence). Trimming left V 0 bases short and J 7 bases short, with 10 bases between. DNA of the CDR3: TGTGCCAGCAGCTTAGCCGCTAGTTTGAACATTCAGTACTTC. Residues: CASSLAASLNIQYF.

The CDR3 region is CASRSTGAIQPQHF. CDR3 DNA sequence: TGTGCCAGCAGGTCTACAGGGGCCATTCAGCCCCAGCATTTT. The chain combines TRBV28 with TRBJ1-5, with TRBD1 matching 7 bases. This CDR3 contains 14 residues. Losses at the gene ends were 6 bases for V and 6 bases for J; bases not matched to a gene: 8. Germline CDR1 is MDHEN and CDR2 is SYDVKM.

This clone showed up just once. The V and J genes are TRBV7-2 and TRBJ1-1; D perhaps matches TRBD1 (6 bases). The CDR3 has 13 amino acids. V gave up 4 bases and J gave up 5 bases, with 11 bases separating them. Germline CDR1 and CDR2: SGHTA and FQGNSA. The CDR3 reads CASSSNRVTEAFF. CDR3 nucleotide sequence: TGTGCCAGCAGCTCGAACAGGGTAACTGAAGCTTTCTTT.

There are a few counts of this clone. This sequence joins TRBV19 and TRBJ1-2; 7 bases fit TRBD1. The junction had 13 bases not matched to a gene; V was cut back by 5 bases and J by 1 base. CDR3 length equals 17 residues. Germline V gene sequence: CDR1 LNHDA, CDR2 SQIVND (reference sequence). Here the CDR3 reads CASSPQTGTTINYGYTF. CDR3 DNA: TGTGCCAGTAGTCCTCAGACAGGGACCACCATTAACTATGGCTACACCTTC.

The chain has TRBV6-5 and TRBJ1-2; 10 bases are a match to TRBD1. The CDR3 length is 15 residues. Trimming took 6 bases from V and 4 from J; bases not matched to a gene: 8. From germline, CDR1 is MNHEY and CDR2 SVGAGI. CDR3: CASSPRTGGFYGYTF. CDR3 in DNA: TGTGCCAGCAGCCCCCGGACAGGGGGTTTCTATGGCTACACCTTC.

The CDR3 DNA reads as TGCAGCGTTAGGGACAGGGAGGGAATATCGGGTGAAAAACTGTTTTTT. Protein product: CSVRDREGISGEKLFF. The rearrangement links TRBV29-1 to TRBJ1-4, with 9 bases lining up with TRBD1. V dropped 5 bases and J dropped 7; count of bases not matched to a gene: 14. The CDR3 covers 16 residues. Germline-derived CDR1 and CDR2 are SQVTM and ANQGSEA.

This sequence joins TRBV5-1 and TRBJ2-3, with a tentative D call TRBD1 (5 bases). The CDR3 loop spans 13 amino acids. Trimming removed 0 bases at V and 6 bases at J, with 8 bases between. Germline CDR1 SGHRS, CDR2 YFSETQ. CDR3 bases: TGCGCCAGCAGCTTGGCGAAGGGGGATACGCAGTATTTT. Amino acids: CASSLAKGDTQYF. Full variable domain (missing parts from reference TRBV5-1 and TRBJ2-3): KAGVTQTPRYLIKTRGQQVTLSCSPISGHRSVSWYQQTPGQGLQFLFEYFSETQRNKGNFPGRFSGRQFSNSRSEMNVSTLELGDSALYLCASSLAKGDTQYFGPGTRLTVL.

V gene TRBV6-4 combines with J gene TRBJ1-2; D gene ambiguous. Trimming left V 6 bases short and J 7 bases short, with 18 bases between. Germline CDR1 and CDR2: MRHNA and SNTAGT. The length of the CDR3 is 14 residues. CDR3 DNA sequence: TGTGCCAGCAGACCTGAAGGGAGGATCTCTGGCTACACCTTC. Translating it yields CASRPEGRISGYTF.

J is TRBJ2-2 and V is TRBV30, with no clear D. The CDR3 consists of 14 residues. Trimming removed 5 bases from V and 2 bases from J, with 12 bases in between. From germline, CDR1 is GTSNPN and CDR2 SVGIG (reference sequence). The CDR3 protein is CAWSRGANTGELFF. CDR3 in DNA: TGTGCCTGGTCTCGAGGCGCCAACACCGGGGAGCTGTTTTTT.

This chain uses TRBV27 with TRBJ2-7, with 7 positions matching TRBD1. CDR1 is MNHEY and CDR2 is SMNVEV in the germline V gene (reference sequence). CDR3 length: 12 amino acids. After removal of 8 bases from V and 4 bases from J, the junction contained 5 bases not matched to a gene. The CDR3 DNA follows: TGTGCCAGCCGCCGACAGGGTTACGAGCAGTACTTC. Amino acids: CASRRQGYEQYF.

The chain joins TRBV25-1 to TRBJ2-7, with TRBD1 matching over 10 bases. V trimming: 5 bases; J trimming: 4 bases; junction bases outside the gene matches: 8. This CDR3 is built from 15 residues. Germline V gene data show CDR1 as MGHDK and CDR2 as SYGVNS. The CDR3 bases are TGTGCCAGCAGTAGCCCGGGACAGGGGAGGTACGAGCAGTACTTC. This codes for CASSSPGQGRYEQYF.

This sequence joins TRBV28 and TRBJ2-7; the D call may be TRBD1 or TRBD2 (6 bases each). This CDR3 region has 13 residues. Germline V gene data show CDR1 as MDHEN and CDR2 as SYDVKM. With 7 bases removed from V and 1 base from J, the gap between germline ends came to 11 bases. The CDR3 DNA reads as TGTGCCAGCAAGGGGGGCTTTTCCTACGAGCAGTACTTC. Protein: CASKGGFSYEQYF.

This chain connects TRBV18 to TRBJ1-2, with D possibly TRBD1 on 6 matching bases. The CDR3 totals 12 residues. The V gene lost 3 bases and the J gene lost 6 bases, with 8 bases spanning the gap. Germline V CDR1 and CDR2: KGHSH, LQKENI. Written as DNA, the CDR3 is TGTGCCAGCTCACCCGGACAGAATGGCTACACCTTC. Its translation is CASSPGQNGYTF.

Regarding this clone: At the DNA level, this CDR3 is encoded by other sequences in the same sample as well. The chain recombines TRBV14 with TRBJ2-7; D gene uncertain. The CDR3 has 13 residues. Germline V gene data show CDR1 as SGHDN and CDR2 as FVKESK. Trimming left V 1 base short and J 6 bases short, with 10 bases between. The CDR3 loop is CASSQVFGGEQYF. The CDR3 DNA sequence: TGTGCCAGCAGCCAAGTTTTCGGTGGCGAGCAGTACTTC. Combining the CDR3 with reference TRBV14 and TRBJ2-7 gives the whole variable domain EAGVTQFPSHSVIEKGQTVTLRCDPISGHDNLYWYRRVMGKEIKFLLHFVKESKQDESGMPNNRFLAERTGGTYSTLKVQPAELEDSGVYFCASSQVFGGEQYFGPGTRLTVT.

CDR3 bases: TGTGCCAGCAGCGACGGGGACCGAGGATCCACCGGGGAGCTGTTTTTT. As protein: CASSDGDRGSTGELFF. The chain uses TRBV7-7 and TRBJ2-2; either TRBD1 or TRBD2 may fit D (5 bases each). CDR3 length: 16 residues. V lost 5 bases, J lost 4 bases, and 17 bases lay in between. Per germline, CDR1 SSHAT and CDR2 FNYEAQ (reference sequence).